These 24 T cell receptor beta chains were sequenced from one sample in a study of molecular identifiers for immune sequencing clone quantification. TCRdb re-derived calls from the PCR reads in MiXCR, one entry per CDR3 protein. Among about 68,000 distinct CDR3 sequences listed, less than 20% were seen once. Specimen: naive CD8+ T cells from blood, with Jurkat cell RNA spiked in. As to subset: FACS-sorted CD8+CD4-CCR7+CD45RA+ naive T cells. Receptors originate from a human donor in good health. Some libraries in this study had Jurkat cell RNA spiked in.

The table lists this clonotype with many counts. The chain is built from TRBV5-1 and TRBJ2-7; the D gene could be TRBD1 or TRBD2 (6 bases each). V gave up 2 bases and J gave up 3 bases, with 18 bases separating them. Germline V gene data show CDR1 as SGHRS and CDR2 as YFSETQ. The CDR3 covers 16 residues. The CDR3 reads CASSFSIFGGSYEQYF. CDR3 nucleotide sequence: TGCGCCAGCAGCTTTTCGATATTCGGGGGCAGCTACGAGCAGTACTTC.

This clonotype was seen many times. The CDR3 region is CASSARDDGIYEQYF. DNA of the CDR3: TGTGCCAGCAGCGCCCGGGACGACGGAATCTACGAGCAGTACTTC. The rearrangement uses TRBV7-9 and TRBJ2-7, with D perhaps assigned TRBD1 or TRBD2 (5 bases each). Between the trimmed V and J ends, which lost 5 bases and 3 bases, there was a span of 17 bases. Germline V gene data show CDR1 as SEHNR and CDR2 as FQNEAQ (reference sequence). This CDR3 contains 15 residues.

At least ten counts were recorded for this clonotype. This chain links TRBV27 with TRBJ2-3, with D hard to call. CDR3 size: 14 residues. The germline V gene encodes CDR1 MNHEY and CDR2 SMNVEV (reference sequence). V was pared by 5 bases and J by 4 bases, with 13 bases between. The DNA of the CDR3 is TGTGCCAGCAGTCTCCATATCGTGGCAGATACGCAGTATTTT. Its protein product is CASSLHIVADTQYF.

Of note for this clonotype: A much more abundant neighbour one base away suggests this may be a read error. V is TRBV25-1 and J is TRBJ2-7; no reliable D call. The germline CDR1 and CDR2 sequences are MGHDK and SYGVNS. The CDR3 consists of 14 residues. Trimming took 1 base from V and 2 from J, leaving 9 bases between them. The CDR3 reads CASSESGRTYEQYF. The CDR3 DNA follows: TGTGCCAGCAGTGAATCGGGCAGAACCTACGAGCAGTACTTC.

Only a few counts were recorded for this clonotype. V and J are TRBV28 and TRBJ2-1; D unclear. This CDR3 has 15 residues. Germline lookup yields CDR1 MDHEN and CDR2 SYDVKM. The V end was cut by 3 bases, the J end by 4 bases, with 13 bases between. In nucleotides, the CDR3 is TGTGCCAGCAGTTTTTTGCAGTTCGGGTACAATGAGCAGTTCTTC. As protein: CASSFLQFGYNEQFF. Filled out from reference TRBV28 and TRBJ2-1, the complete variable domain reads DVKVTQSSRYLVKRTGEKVFLECVQDMDHENMFWYRQDPGLGLRLIYFSYDVKMKEKGDIPEGYSVSREKKERFSLILESASTNQTSMYLCASSFLQFGYNEQFFGPGTRLTVL.

This clonotype was seen repeatedly, ten times or more. The chain carries TRBV20-1 and TRBJ2-3; TRBD2 aligns across 8 bases. Trimming cost V 2 bases and J 2 bases; bases outside gene matches: 6. CDR1 and CDR2 (germline): DFQATT, SNEGSKA (reference sequence). The CDR3 sequence is 15 residues long. The CDR3 DNA reads as TGCAGTGCTAGAACGGGAGGGGCGTACACAGATACGCAGTATTTT. The encoded protein is CSARTGGAYTDTQYF.

This clonotype appeared many times. The J gene is TRBJ2-6, the V gene TRBV6-5, with D possibly being TRBD1 or TRBD2 (5 bases each). V gave up 5 bases and J gave up 4 bases, with 18 bases separating them. CDR1 MNHEY and CDR2 SVGAGI come from the germline V gene. The CDR3 is made up of 17 amino acids. The CDR3 reads CASSELELGEGANVLTF. DNA for the CDR3: TGTGCCAGCAGTGAACTAGAACTAGGGGAGGGGGCCAACGTCCTGACTTTC.

This clonotype was seen a handful of times. The chain recombines TRBV7-4 with TRBJ2-1, with D hard to call. V was clipped by 8 bases and J by 6 bases, with 11 bases between them. The length of the CDR3 is 12 residues. CDR1 is SGHVT and CDR2 is SQSDAQ in the germline V gene. This chain's CDR3 is CASLELGNEQFF. The CDR3 DNA follows: TGTGCCAGCCTAGAATTGGGCAATGAGCAGTTCTTC.

As concerns this clonotype: Just one base apart from a much larger clone, this may be a read error. This rearrangement joins TRBV20-1 to TRBJ2-7; D unresolved. The length of the CDR3 is 13 residues. Germline values: CDR1 DFQATT, CDR2 SNEGSKA (reference sequence). The CDR3 coding sequence is TGCAGTGCTAGAGATTCCGACGGGTACGAGCGGTACTTC. Encoded protein: CSARDSDGYERYF.

On this clonotype itself: This may stem from a read error, because a much larger clone lies one nucleotide away. Because the CDR3 is missing its conserved closing phenylalanine or tryptophan, this is likely a read error. The chain couples TRBV11-2 to TRBJ2-5, with 9 bases matching TRBD1. The CDR3 consists of 15 residues. V gave up 5 bases and J gave up 5 bases; unmatched junction bases: 9. Per the germline V gene, CDR1 is SGHAT and CDR2 is FQNNGV. The CDR3 DNA follows: TGTGCCAGCAGCACACTACAGGGGGCCGAGGAGACCCAGTACCTC. Amino acid sequence: CASSTLQGAEETQYL.

Concerning this clonotype: Being one base from a much bigger clone, this may be a read error. The chain is built from TRBV15 and TRBJ2-7; D may be TRBD1 (7 bases). Between the trimmed V and J ends, which lost 2 bases and 2 bases, there was a span of 28 bases. Germline V gene lookup returns CDR1 LNHNV and CDR2 YYDKDF (reference sequence). The CDR3 spans 20 residues. The CDR3 sequence is CATSRPGGGRLDPWTYEQYF. The CDR3 region has the DNA TGTGCCACCAGCAGACCAGGAGGGGGCAGGCTCGACCCTTGGACCTACGAGCAGTACTTC.

The V gene is TRBV27, the J gene TRBJ2-7; weak D call: TRBD2 (6 bases). The CDR3 contains 14 residues. V lost 5 bases to trimming and J lost 4 bases, with 15 bases between them. The germline V gene encodes CDR1 MNHEY and CDR2 SMNVEV (reference sequence). The chain's CDR3 is CASSLAGSVYEQYF. In DNA form, the CDR3 reads TGTGCCAGCAGTCTCGCCGGGAGCGTATACGAGCAGTACTTC.

In this sample, this clonotype turned up many times. The chain is built from TRBV19 and TRBJ1-5; possibly TRBD1 for D (5 bases). Trimming removed 7 bases from V and 9 bases from J, with 19 bases in between. This CDR3 region has 14 residues. Germline V gives CDR1 LNHDA, CDR2 SQIVND (reference sequence). The CDR3 is CASNGRWGLGPQHF. The CDR3 nucleotides read TGTGCCAGTAATGGTAGGTGGGGCCTCGGGCCCCAGCATTTT.

In this sample, this clonotype turned up many times. The chain couples TRBV20-1 to TRBJ1-6; D not resolved. The ends were cut back, 0 bases at V and 0 bases at J, with 12 bases in the middle. Looked up from germline, CDR1 is DFQATT and CDR2 is SNEGSKA (reference sequence). The CDR3 runs to 17 residues. CDR3 DNA sequence: TGCAGTGCTAGAGATTCGGCGGGGAGCTCCTATAATTCACCCCTCCACTTT. Amino acids: CSARDSAGSSYNSPLHF.

This clonotype was seen repeatedly, ten times or more. The chain has TRBV4-1 and TRBJ1-4, with D hard to call. CDR3 length equals 16 residues. Between the trimmed V and J ends, which lost 0 bases and 0 bases, there was a span of 8 bases. Per the germline V gene, CDR1 is MGHRA and CDR2 is YSYEKL. The CDR3 protein is CASSQEGGSTNEKLFF. The DNA for the CDR3 is TGCGCCAGCAGCCAAGAGGGCGGGTCAACTAATGAAAAACTGTTTTTT.

A note on this clonotype: Mismatch with germline at one junction end may stem from a read error. The chain uses TRBV19 and TRBJ2-3; D is tentatively TRBD1 or TRBD2 (5 bases each). CDR3 length: 13 amino acids. CDR1 LNHDA and CDR2 SQIVND come from the germline V gene (reference sequence). Here the CDR3 reads CASISPSTGTQYF. CDR3 nucleotide sequence: TGTGCCAGTATAAGTCCTAGCACAGGTACGCAGTATTTT.

The sample holds many counts of this clonotype. V gene TRBV20-1 combines with J gene TRBJ2-3, with 8 bases lining up with TRBD1. From germline, CDR1 is DFQATT and CDR2 SNEGSKA (reference sequence). Trimming removed 6 bases from V and 1 base from J; junction bases left unmatched: 12. The CDR3 loop spans 16 amino acids. This CDR3 reads CSAQDQGAPGTDTQYF. CDR3 sequence (DNA): TGCAGTGCACAGGATCAGGGGGCGCCGGGCACAGATACGCAGTATTTT.

In this sample, this clonotype turned up a few times. V and J are TRBV4-1 and TRBJ2-2; tentatively, D is TRBD1 (6 bases). The V end was cut by 0 bases, the J end by 2 bases, with 16 bases between. The germline V gene has CDR1 MGHRA and CDR2 YSYEKL. The CDR3 has 18 amino acids. Here the CDR3 DNA reads TGCGCCAGCAGCCAAGATAGCCAGGACAGTCTAAACACCGGGGAGCTGTTTTTT. Translated: CASSQDSQDSLNTGELFF.

This clonotype has at least ten counts. The chain is built from TRBV29-1 and TRBJ2-7; 9 positions agree with TRBD2. The V and J ends lost 4 bases and 5 bases, in that order; junction bases with no gene match: 15. There are 16 residues in the CDR3. CDR1 and CDR2 from the germline V gene are SQVTM and ANQGSEA. The CDR3 reads CSVAGREGLPFHEQYF. For the CDR3, the DNA is TGCAGCGTTGCAGGGCGGGAGGGCCTCCCATTCCACGAGCAGTACTTC.

This clonotype was found many times. V is TRBV3-1 and J is TRBJ2-4; 7 bases are shared with TRBD2. Germline values: CDR1 LGHDT, CDR2 YNNKEL (reference sequence). The CDR3 consists of 13 residues. J gave up 8 bases and V 2 bases, and 3 bases lay outside the gene matches. This CDR3 is CASSQPGLHIQYF. The CDR3 DNA follows: TGTGCCAGCAGCCAACCGGGACTACACATTCAGTACTTC.

The table lists this clonotype with many counts. The V call is TRBV30, the J call TRBJ1-1; D uncertain. The germline V and J ends were trimmed by 1 base and 1 base, with 7 bases remaining between them. Germline CDR1 GTSNPN, CDR2 SVGIG (reference sequence). This CDR3 spans 13 amino acids. CDR3 in DNA: TGTGCCTGGAGTGGACAACCGAACACTGAAGCTTTCTTT. Encoded protein: CAWSGQPNTEAFF.

This clonotype has only one observation. J is TRBJ1-1 and V is TRBV10-3; D ambiguous. The CDR3 is made up of 12 amino acids. V shed 10 bases and J shed 6 bases, with 15 bases lying between them. Per germline, CDR1 ENHRY and CDR2 SYGVKD. This CDR3 reads CATGEVRSEAFF. The CDR3 nucleotides are TGTGCCACCGGTGAAGTCCGTTCTGAAGCTTTCTTT.

There are many counts of this clonotype. The chain uses TRBV19 and TRBJ2-4; D is ambiguous. This CDR3 is built from 12 residues. The germline CDR1 and CDR2 sequences are LNHDA and SQIVND (reference sequence). Trimming shortened V by 3 bases and J by 9 bases, and 9 bases separated the two germline ends. The CDR3: CASSISGGIQYF. CDR3 nucleotides: TGTGCCAGTAGTATTTCAGGCGGCATTCAGTACTTC.

The chain couples TRBV7-2 to TRBJ2-7, with TRBD2 identical over 8 bases. Germline V lookup: CDR1 SGHTA, CDR2 FQGNSA. V trimming: 5 bases; J trimming: 2 bases; junction bases outside the gene matches: 11. The CDR3 is 16 residues long. DNA for the CDR3: TGTACCAGCAGCCAGACCCCCGGGACTAGAACCTACGAGCAGTACTTC. This encodes CTSSQTPGTRTYEQYF. The complete variable domain, with remaining parts taken from reference TRBV7-2 and TRBJ2-7, reads GAGVSQSPSNKVTEKGKDVELRCDPISGHTALYWYRQSLGQGLEFLIYFQGNSAPDKSGLPSDRFSAERTGGSVSTLTIQRTQQEDSAVYLCTSSQTPGTRTYEQYFGPGTRLTVT.